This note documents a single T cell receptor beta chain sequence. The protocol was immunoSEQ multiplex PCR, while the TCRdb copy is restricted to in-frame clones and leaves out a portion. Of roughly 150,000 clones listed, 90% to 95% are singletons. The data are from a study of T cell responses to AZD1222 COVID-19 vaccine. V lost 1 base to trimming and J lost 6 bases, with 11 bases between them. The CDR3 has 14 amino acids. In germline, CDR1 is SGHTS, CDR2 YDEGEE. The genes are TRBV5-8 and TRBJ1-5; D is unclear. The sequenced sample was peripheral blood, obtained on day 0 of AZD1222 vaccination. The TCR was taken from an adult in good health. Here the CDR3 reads CASSLMVVGQPQHF. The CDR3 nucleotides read TGTGCCAGCAGCTTGATGGTGGTTGGTCAGCCCCAGCATTTT.